The TCR beta chain described here comes from a study of blood T cell repertoires in COVID-19. There are 18 residues in the CDR3. In germline, CDR1 is SGHDN, CDR2 FVKESK. Trimming removed 4 bases from V and 0 bases from J; junction bases left unmatched: 9. Per the study methods: Amplified reference gene primers provided the basis for estimating nucleated cell counts. The table came from immunoSEQ multiplex PCR; TCRdb's copy has only in-frame clones and leaves some out. For V, J and clone size, that table is used; D and trimming come from the DNA. The sample lists 55,000 to 75,000 clones, approximately 84% occurring once.

The clonotype was recovered from a man between 45 and 60 years old with active COVID-19. The sequencing sample was made of peripheral blood. This rearrangement joins TRBV14 to TRBJ2-6; 7 bases agree with TRBD1. CDR3: CASSLRQGIPSGANVLTF. As DNA, the CDR3 is TGTGCCAGCAGCCTCCGACAGGGAATACCCTCTGGGGCCAACGTCCTGACTTTC.